The clone carrying this T cell receptor beta chain was counted at least ten times. Its antigen is currently unknown. These data belong to a study of T cell repertoires in cytomegalovirus infection. About the research overall: CMV infection together with matching HLA type was indicated by public TCR beta signatures. Points from the study as a whole: CMV carriers with the relevant HLA were identified by cumulative public TCR beta family frequency. HLA-C-restricted CMV-specific TCR beta clonotypes were dominant in the ex vivo response.

In TCRdb, the reads were re-called with MiXCR into one record per CDR3 protein. In the table there are a few hundred thousand distinct CDR3 sequences, over 15% of which are singletons. In germline, CDR1 is MNHEY, CDR2 SVGAGI. V lost 2 bases and J lost 2, with 7 bases in between. The CDR3 spans 13 residues. This receptor was taken from a human donor in good health (CMV status not recorded). Some clones in this sample may be carry-over from other donors' samples. The rearrangement joins TRBV6-5 to TRBJ2-7; D is tentatively TRBD1 or TRBD2 (5 bases each). The sample comprised CD8+ T cells from PBMCs. CDR3 amino acids: CASSYRGPYEQYF. CDR3 bases: TGTGCCAGCAGTTACAGGGGACCCTACGAGCAGTACTTC.